These T cell receptor beta chains were read from a single sample in a study of CD8 T cells in ankylosing spondylitis. TCRdb independently ran MiXCR on the 5' RACE reads; one entry per CDR3 protein. The sample has about 230,000 distinct CDR3 sequences, around 8% seen once. The sequencing input was blood, either unsorted or a sorted T cell fraction (not recorded which). Receptor source: a female donor with ankylosing spondylitis or in good health (not recorded which). Both conserved end residues are part of each CDR3. D genes are given only for firm matches. Size is omitted from some rows. Given values are once, few, many or a class for expanded clones.

d_call,clone_size,v_call,j_call,cdr3_nt,cdr3_aa
TRBD2,many,TRBV5-1,TRBJ2-1,TGCGCCAGCAGCAAACTAGGGAGGGATGAGCAGTTCTTC,CASSKLGRDEQFF
TRBD1,many,TRBV5-6,TRBJ2-4,TGTGCCAGCAGCTTGTTCGACCGGGACAGCAAAAACATTCAGTACTTC,CASSLFDRDSKNIQYF
TRBD1,few,TRBV29-1,TRBJ1-2,TGCAGCGACCGACAGGGGACCAACTATGGCTACACCTTC,CSDRQGTNYGYTF
TRBD2,many,TRBV7-9,TRBJ2-7,TGTGCCAGCAGCGATTATGCGGGGCCTAGCGGGAGTTCCTACGAGCAGTACTTC,CASSDYAGPSGSSYEQYF
-,few,TRBV3-1,TRBJ2-7,TGTGCCAGCAGCCAAGACCGGGTCCCCTCCTACGAGCAGTACTTC,CASSQDRVPSYEQYF
-,many,TRBV12-3/TRBV12-4,TRBJ2-1,TGTGCCAGCAGTTCTAACAACAATGAGCAGTTCTTC,CASSSNNNEQFF
-,many,TRBV4-3,TRBJ2-1,TGCGCCAGCAGCTCCGCATATCGAGCCTATACCGAGCAGTTCTTC,CASSSAYRAYTEQFF
-,many,TRBV3-1,TRBJ1-3,TGTGCCAGCAGCCCCCGGAATCCGGGCTCTGGAAACACCATATATTTT,CASSPRNPGSGNTIYF
-,many,TRBV29-1,TRBJ1-3,TGCAGCGGCCAGGGTGGGGGAGGCACCATATATTTT,CSGQGGGGTIYF
-,many,TRBV20-1,TRBJ2-7,TGCAGTGCTAGTGGAACTTCCTACGAGCAGTACTTC,CSASGTSYEQYF
-,many,TRBV29-1,TRBJ1-3,TGCAGCGTCGCGGACAGCGACTCTGGAAACACCATATATTTT,CSVADSDSGNTIYF
-,many,TRBV4-3,TRBJ1-2,TGCGCCAGCAGCCAAGGGACCGTCGGGGAAGGTGGCTACACCTTC,CASSQGTVGEGGYTF
TRBD2,many,TRBV6-5,TRBJ2-4,TGTGCCAGCAGTTCAGCGGGAGGGCCCCACACCTCTCTTCCCAAAAACATTCAGTACTTC,CASSSAGGPHTSLPKNIQYF
-,many,TRBV5-1,TRBJ2-1,TGCGCCAGCAGCTTGTCTAGCTCTAAATACAATGAGCAGTTCTTC,CASSLSSSKYNEQFF
TRBD1,many,TRBV6-2/TRBV6-3,TRBJ1-1,TGTGCCAGCAGTTACGGACAGGGGGCGTCCACTGAAGCTTTCTTT,CASSYGQGASTEAFF
-,-,TRBV6-2/TRBV6-3,TRBJ2-5,TGTGCCAGCAGTTACCCCGGAGCCGGGAAAGAGACCCAGTACTTC,CASSYPGAGKETQYF
-,many,TRBV13,TRBJ1-1,TGTGCCAGCAGCTTCGACAGGCAAAGGGCTTTCTTT,CASSFDRQRAFF
TRBD2,-,TRBV7-2,TRBJ2-3,TGTGCCAGCAGCCCAGCGGGACTAGCGGGGAATACGCAGTATTTT,CASSPAGLAGNTQYF
-,-,TRBV7-6,TRBJ1-2,TGTGCCAGCAGCCCGAGAGGGACTGATGGCTACACCTTC,CASSPRGTDGYTF
-,many,TRBV6-1,TRBJ1-3,TGTGCCAGCAGTCCCCGACAAACAGGTCCCTCTGGAAACACCATATATTTT,CASSPRQTGPSGNTIYF
-,many,TRBV12-3/TRBV12-4,TRBJ2-7,TGTGCCAGCAGTTTCGACAGGTATTACGAGCAGTACTTC,CASSFDRYYEQYF
-,-,TRBV30,TRBJ2-7,TGTGCCTGGAGTGTAGGGGGGACAGCCGCCTCCTCCTACGAGCAGTACTTC,CAWSVGGTAASSYEQYF
-,many,TRBV6-5,TRBJ1-3,TGTGCCAGCAGTTACTCGCGGACATTCCCCGCCTCTGGAAACACCATATATTTT,CASSYSRTFPASGNTIYF
TRBD2,many,TRBV6-5,TRBJ2-1,TGTGCCAGCAGTTACGCGCGGGGGTCCTACAATGAGCAGTTCTTC,CASSYARGSYNEQFF
TRBD1,many,TRBV6-4,TRBJ1-2,TGTGCCAGCAGTACCCACCCGCGGACAGGTCCGAGGGGCTACACCTTC,CASSTHPRTGPRGYTF
-,few,TRBV6-1,TRBJ1-1,TGTGCCAGCAGCTTTCTAACTATGAACACTGAAGCTTTCTTT,CASSFLTMNTEAFF
-,-,TRBV25-1,TRBJ2-6,TGTGCCAGCAGTAATAGAGTCTCTGGGGCCAACGTCCTGACTTTC,CASSNRVSGANVLTF
TRBD1,many,TRBV7-2,TRBJ2-1,TGTGCCAGCAGCTCCCCCGGGGGACAGGGGATAAATGAGCAGTTCTTC,CASSSPGGQGINEQFF
TRBD2,many,TRBV5-1,TRBJ2-1,TGCGCCAGCGAGGGGACTAGCGGGAGGAGCTCCTACAATGAGCAGTTCTTC,CASEGTSGRSSYNEQFF
TRBD2,-,TRBV9,TRBJ2-1,TGTGCCAGCAGCTCATTCACTAGCGGGAGACCCAATGAGCAGTTCTTC,CASSSFTSGRPNEQFF
TRBD2,few,TRBV14,TRBJ2-3,TGTGCCAGCAGCCGACGACTAGCCTTCACAGATACGCAGTATTTT,CASSRRLAFTDTQYF
-,many,TRBV24-1,TRBJ1-2,TGTGCCACCAGTGATTCAGGAGGAGCGGCCGGCTACACCTTC,CATSDSGGAAGYTF
TRBD1,many,TRBV10-2,TRBJ2-7,TGCGCCAGCAGTGAGTCCGGGACAGGGGGCTCAGGGCAGTACTTC,CASSESGTGGSGQYF
-,many,TRBV30,TRBJ1-2,TGTGCCGGGGAGCCCGGAGACTTCTATGGCTACACCTTC,CAGEPGDFYGYTF
TRBD2,many,TRBV20-1,TRBJ2-5,TGCAGTGCTGCTACTAGCGGCCGTGGAGAGACCCAGTACTTC,CSAATSGRGETQYF
TRBD1,many,TRBV29-1,TRBJ1-3,TGCAGCGTTGGACAGGGCTCTGGAAACACCATATATTTT,CSVGQGSGNTIYF
-,many,TRBV6-2/TRBV6-3,TRBJ2-5,TGTGCCAGCAGTCAAATTCCGGGCTCTGCTTACTTC,CASSQIPGSAYF
TRBD1,many,TRBV19,TRBJ2-3,TGTGCCAGTAGTTCCCAGGGGGCAGATACGCAGTATTTT,CASSSQGADTQYF
TRBD2,-,TRBV7-2,TRBJ2-1,TGTGCCAGCAGCTTACTAGCGGGAGGGGACTACAATGAGCAGTTCTTC,CASSLLAGGDYNEQFF
-,few,TRBV5-1,TRBJ2-7,TGCGTCAGCAGCTTGCCTGCGTCAACCTACTACGAGCAGTACTTC,CVSSLPASTYYEQYF
TRBD2,many,TRBV24-1,TRBJ2-1,TGTGCCACCAGTGAGTCACTAGCGGGGAGCAATGAGCAGTTCTTC,CATSESLAGSNEQFF